This T cell receptor (beta chain) comes out of a study of blood T cell repertoires in COVID-19. There are 13 residues in the CDR3. The germline CDR1 and CDR2 sequences are LGHNT and FRNRAP. V was clipped by 5 bases and J by 9 bases; unmatched bases: 3. This clone has only a few counts. Original handling: Reference gene primers were amplified, and this amplification served to estimate nucleated cell counts. The method was immunoSEQ multiplex PCR; TCRdb's version includes in-frame clones alone and lacks a portion of them. V and J calls and clone size are as listed in that table; D and trimming were resolved from the DNA. Of roughly 350,000 clones listed, roughly 89% are singletons.

Sequenced input: peripheral blood. The genes are TRBV12-5 and TRBJ1-6, with 8 bases that match TRBD1. The sequence derives from a young woman who had recovered from COVID-19. CDR3 protein: CASGPDRGSPLHF. The CDR3 nucleotides are TGTGCTAGTGGTCCCGACAGGGGTTCACCCCTCCACTTT.